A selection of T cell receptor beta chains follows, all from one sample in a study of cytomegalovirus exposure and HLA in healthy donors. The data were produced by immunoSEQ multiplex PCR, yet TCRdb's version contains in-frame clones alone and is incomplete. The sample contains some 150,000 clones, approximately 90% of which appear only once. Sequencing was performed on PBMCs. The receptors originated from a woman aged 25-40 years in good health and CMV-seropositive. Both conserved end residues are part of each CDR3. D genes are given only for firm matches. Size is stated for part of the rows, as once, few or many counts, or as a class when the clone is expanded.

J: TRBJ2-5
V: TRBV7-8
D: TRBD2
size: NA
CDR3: CASSLRSLTSGYQETQYF
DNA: TGTGCCAGCAGCTTGCGTTCTCTGACTAGCGGGTATCAAGAGACCCAGTACTTC

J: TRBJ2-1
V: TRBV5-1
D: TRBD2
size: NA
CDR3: CASSLVGGPAYNEQFF
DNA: TGCGCCAGCAGCTTGGTGGGAGGGCCCGCCTACAATGAGCAGTTCTTC

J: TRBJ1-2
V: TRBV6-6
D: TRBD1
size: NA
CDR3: CASSQDRAYGYTF
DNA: TGTGCCAGCAGTCAAGACAGGGCGTATGGCTACACCTTC

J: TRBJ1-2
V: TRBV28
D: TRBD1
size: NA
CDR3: CASSLPSPGQASYGYTF
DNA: TGTGCCAGCAGTCTACCCAGCCCGGGACAGGCTAGTTATGGCTACACCTTC

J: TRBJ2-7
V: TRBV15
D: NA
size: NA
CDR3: CATSRVPGITYEQYF
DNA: TGTGCCACCAGCAGAGTTCCGGGGATCACCTACGAGCAGTACTTC

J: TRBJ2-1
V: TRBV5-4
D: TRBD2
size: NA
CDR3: CASSLALAGGNNEQFF
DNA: TGTGCCAGCAGCTTGGCCCTAGCGGGAGGGAACAATGAGCAGTTCTTC

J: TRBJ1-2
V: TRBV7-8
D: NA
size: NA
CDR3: CASSSYRGRQGINYGYTF
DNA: TGTGCCAGCAGTTCCTATAGGGGTCGCCAGGGAATTAACTATGGCTACACCTTC

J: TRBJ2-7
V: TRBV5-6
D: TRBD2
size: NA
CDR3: CASSSGLAVYEQYF
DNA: TGTGCCAGCAGCTCGGGACTAGCGGTGTACGAGCAGTACTTC

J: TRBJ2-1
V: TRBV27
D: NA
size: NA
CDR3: CASSRVPPPYNEQFF
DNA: TGTGCCAGCAGTCGGGTGCCTCCCCCCTACAATGAGCAGTTCTTC

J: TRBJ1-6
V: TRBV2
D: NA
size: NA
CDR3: CATGGGANSPLHF
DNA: TGTGCCACGGGGGGGGGCGCGAATTCACCCCTCCACTTT

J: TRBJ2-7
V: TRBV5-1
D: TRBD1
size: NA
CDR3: CASSAGQGAYEQYF
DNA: TGCGCCAGCAGCGCGGGACAGGGGGCTTACGAGCAGTACTTC

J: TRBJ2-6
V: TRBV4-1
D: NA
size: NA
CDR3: CASSQGVDRRHTGANVLTF
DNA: TGCGCCAGCAGCCAAGGAGTAGACAGGCGTCATACTGGGGCCAACGTCCTGACTTTC

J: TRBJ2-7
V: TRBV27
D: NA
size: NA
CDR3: CASSKPGAASYEQYF
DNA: TGTGCCAGCAGTAAACCAGGGGCGGCGAGCTACGAGCAGTACTTC

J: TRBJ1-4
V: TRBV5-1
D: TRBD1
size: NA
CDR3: CASSPTGQGEKLFF
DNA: TGCGCCAGCAGCCCGACAGGGCAAGGAGAAAAACTGTTTTTT

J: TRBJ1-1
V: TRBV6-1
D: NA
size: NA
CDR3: CASSEALRRAVMNTEAFF
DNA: TGTGCCAGCAGTGAAGCGCTCCGCAGGGCCGTTATGAACACTGAAGCTTTCTTT

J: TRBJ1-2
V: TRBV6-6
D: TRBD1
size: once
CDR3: CASSYSRQGRGYGYTF
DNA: TGTGCCAGCAGTTACTCGAGGCAGGGCAGGGGGTATGGCTACACCTTC

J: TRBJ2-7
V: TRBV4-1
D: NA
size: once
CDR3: CASSHVQATYEQYF
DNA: TGCGCCAGCAGCCATGTACAGGCGACCTACGAGCAGTACTTC

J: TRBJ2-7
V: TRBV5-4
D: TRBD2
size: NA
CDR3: CASRSLGSGGSEQYF
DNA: TGTGCCAGCAGGAGCCTCGGTAGCGGGGGTAGTGAGCAGTACTTC

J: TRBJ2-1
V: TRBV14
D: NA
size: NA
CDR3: CASSQDRYGGNNEQFF
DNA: TGTGCCAGCAGCCAAGATAGGTACGGGGGAAACAATGAGCAGTTCTTC

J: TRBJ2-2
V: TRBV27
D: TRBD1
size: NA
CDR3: CASSPTGTNTGELFF
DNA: TGTGCCAGCAGTCCGACAGGGACGAACACCGGGGAGCTGTTTTTT

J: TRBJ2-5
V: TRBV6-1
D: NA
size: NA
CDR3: CASSEGRTARTQYF
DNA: TGTGCCAGCAGCGAAGGTCGGACAGCCCGGACCCAGTACTTC

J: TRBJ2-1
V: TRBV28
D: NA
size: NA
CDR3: CASSYRVGGNEQFF
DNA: TGTGCCAGCAGTTATCGGGTGGGAGGAAATGAGCAGTTCTTC

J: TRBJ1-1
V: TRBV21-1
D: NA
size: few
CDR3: CASSKAEGQALRTEAFF
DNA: TGTGCCAGCAGCAAAGCCGAGGGACAAGCTTTAAGGACTGAAGCTTTCTTT

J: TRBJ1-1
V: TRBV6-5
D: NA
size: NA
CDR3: CASSWRLGVKGTEAFF
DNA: TGTGCCAGCAGTTGGCGCTTAGGGGTTAAAGGCACTGAAGCTTTCTTT

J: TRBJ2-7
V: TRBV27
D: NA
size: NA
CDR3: CASSPSGSTGEQYF
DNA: TGTGCCAGCAGTCCCTCTGGGAGCACGGGGGAGCAGTACTTC

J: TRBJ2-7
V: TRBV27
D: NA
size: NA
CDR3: CASSFLNGEQYF
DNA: TGTGCCAGCAGTTTCCTAAACGGCGAGCAGTACTTC

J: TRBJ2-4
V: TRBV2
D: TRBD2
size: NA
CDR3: CASSFLAGASKNIQYF
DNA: TGTGCCAGCAGTTTCCTAGCGGGGGCATCCAAAAACATTCAGTACTTC

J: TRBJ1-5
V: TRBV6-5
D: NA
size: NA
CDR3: CASRALGDNQPQHF
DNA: TGTGCCAGCAGAGCACTGGGAGACAATCAGCCCCAGCATTTT

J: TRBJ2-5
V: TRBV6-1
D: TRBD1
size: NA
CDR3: CASGRDRGQETQYF
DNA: TGTGCCAGCGGCCGGGACAGGGGGCAAGAGACCCAGTACTTC

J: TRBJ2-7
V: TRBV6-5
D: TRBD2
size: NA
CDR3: CASLAGSYEQYF
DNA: TGTGCCAGCCTAGCGGGTTCGTACGAGCAGTACTTC

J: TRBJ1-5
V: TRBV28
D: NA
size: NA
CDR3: CASSPLAGGQPQHF
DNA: TGTGCCAGCAGTCCCCTTGCGGGTGGACAGCCCCAGCATTTT

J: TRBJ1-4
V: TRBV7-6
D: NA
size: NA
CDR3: CASSLGPTGRPNEKLFF
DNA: TGTGCCAGCAGCTTAGGACCGACAGGCCGTCCTAATGAAAAACTGTTTTTT

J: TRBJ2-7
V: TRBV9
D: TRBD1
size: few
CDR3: CASSVGQGASYEQYF
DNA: TGTGCCAGCAGCGTCGGACAGGGGGCTAGTTACGAGCAGTACTTC

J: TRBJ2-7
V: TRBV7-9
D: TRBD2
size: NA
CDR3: CASSRNDLGEGSLYEQYF
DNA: TGTGCCAGCAGCCGTAACGATCTAGGGGAGGGCTCCCTCTACGAGCAGTACTTC

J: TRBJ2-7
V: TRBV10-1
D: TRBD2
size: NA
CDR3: CASSEAGGYEQYF
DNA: TGCGCCAGCAGTGAAGCGGGAGGCTATGAGCAGTACTTC

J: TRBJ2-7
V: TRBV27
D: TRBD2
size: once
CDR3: CASSLSSLAGYYEQYF
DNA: TGTGCCAGCAGTTTATCCTCCTTAGCGGGATACTACGAGCAGTACTTC

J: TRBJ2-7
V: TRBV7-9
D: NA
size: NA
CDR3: CASSLTRSEQYF
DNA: TGTGCCAGCAGCTTGACACGCTCCGAGCAGTACTTC

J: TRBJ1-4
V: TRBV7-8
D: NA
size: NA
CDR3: CASSLAGRYSGEKLFF
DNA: TGTGCCAGCAGCTTAGCGGGGCGGTATAGCGGCGAAAAACTGTTTTTT

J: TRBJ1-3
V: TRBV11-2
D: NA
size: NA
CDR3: CASSLDSGGPGTGNTIYF
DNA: TGTGCCAGCAGCTTAGATTCGGGAGGCCCGGGGACTGGAAACACCATATATTTT

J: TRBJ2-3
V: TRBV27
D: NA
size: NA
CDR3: CASSSLVLAPRDLDTDTQYF
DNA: TGTGCCAGCAGTTCTTTGGTTCTAGCGCCTAGAGACCTAGACACAGATACGCAGTATTTT

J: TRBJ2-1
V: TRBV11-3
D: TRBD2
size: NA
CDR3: CASSFSGGGQFF
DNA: TGTGCCAGCAGCTTTAGCGGGGGGGGTCAGTTCTTC

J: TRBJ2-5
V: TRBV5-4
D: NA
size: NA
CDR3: CASSLGLQAETQYF
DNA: TGTGCCAGCAGCTTGGGACTCCAAGCGGAGACCCAGTACTTC

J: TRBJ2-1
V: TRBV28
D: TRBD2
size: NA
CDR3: CASWPRAGGLYNEQFF
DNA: TGTGCCAGCTGGCCCCGAGCGGGGGGACTTTACAATGAGCAGTTCTTC

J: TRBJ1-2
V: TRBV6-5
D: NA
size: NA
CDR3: CASSRGPSNYGYTF
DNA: TGTGCCAGCAGTCGAGGCCCGTCTAACTATGGCTACACCTTC

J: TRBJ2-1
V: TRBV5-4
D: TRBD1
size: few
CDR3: CASSMTGTEQFF
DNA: TGTGCCAGCAGCATGACAGGGACTGAGCAGTTCTTC

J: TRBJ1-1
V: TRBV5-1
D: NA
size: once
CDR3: CASREGGNTEAFF
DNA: TGCGCCAGCAGGGAGGGCGGGAACACTGAAGCTTTCTTT

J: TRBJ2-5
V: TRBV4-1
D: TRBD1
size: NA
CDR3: CASSNTAGTEETQYF
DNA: TGCGCCAGCAGCAACACGGCCGGGACAGAAGAGACCCAGTACTTC

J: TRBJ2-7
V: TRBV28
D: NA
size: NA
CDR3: CASTVGGSYEQYF
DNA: TGTGCCAGCACCGTAGGGGGATCCTACGAGCAGTACTTC

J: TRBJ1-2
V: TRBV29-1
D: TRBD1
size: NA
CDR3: CSVLRDSHYGYTF
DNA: TGCAGCGTCCTTCGGGACAGCCACTATGGCTACACCTTC

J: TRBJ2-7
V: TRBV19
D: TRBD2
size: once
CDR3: CASSVYSGGPYEQYF
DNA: TGTGCCAGTAGCGTATATTCGGGGGGGCCCTACGAGCAGTACTTC

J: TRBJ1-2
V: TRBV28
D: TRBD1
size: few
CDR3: CASRFGQGVFGYTF
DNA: TGTGCCAGCAGATTCGGACAGGGGGTTTTTGGCTACACCTTC

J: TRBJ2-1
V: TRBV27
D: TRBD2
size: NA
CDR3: CASSAFGTSGSGKFF
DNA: TGTGCCAGCAGTGCCTTCGGGACTAGCGGGAGTGGGAAGTTCTTC

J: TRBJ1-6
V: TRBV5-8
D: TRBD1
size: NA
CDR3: CASSFRQGNNSPLHF
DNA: TGTGCCAGCAGCTTCAGACAGGGCAATAATTCACCCCTCCACTTT

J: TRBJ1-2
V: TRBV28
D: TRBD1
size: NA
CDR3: CASRPTGHYGYTF
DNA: TGTGCCAGCAGACCGACAGGGCATTACGGCTACACCTTC

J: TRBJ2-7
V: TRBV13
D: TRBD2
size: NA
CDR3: CASSLGARESYEQYF
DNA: TGTGCCAGCAGCTTAGGCGCGCGGGAGAGTTACGAGCAGTACTTC